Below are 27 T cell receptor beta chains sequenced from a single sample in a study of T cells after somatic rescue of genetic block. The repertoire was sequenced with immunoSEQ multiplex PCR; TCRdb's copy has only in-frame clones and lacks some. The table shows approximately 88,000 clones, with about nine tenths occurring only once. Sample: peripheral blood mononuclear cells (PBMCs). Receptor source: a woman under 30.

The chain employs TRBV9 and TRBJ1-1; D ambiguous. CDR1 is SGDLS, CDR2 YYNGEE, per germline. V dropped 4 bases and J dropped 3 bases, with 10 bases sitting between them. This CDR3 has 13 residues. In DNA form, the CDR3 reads TGTGCCAGCAGCCCGACAACTTACACTGAAGCTTTCTTT. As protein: CASSPTTYTEAFF. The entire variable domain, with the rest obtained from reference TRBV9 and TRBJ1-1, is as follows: DSGVTQTPKHLITATGQRVTLRCSPRSGDLSVYWYQQSLDQGLQFLIQYYNGEERAKGNILERFSAQQFPDLHSELNLSSLELGDSALYFCASSPTTYTEAFFGQGTRLTVV.

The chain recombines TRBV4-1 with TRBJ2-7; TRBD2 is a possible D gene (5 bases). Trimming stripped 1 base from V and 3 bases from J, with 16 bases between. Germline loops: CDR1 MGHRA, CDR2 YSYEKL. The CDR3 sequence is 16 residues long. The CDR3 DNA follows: TGCGCCAGCAGCCAAGTTGTGGAGACTATCCTCTACGAGCAGTACTTC. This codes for CASSQVVETILYEQYF.

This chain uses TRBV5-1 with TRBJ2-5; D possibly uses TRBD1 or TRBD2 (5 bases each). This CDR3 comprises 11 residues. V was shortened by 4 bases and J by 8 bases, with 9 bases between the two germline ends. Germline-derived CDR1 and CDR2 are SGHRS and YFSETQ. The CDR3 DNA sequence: TGCGCCAGCAGCCCCGGGGCTACCCAGTACTTC. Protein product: CASSPGATQYF.

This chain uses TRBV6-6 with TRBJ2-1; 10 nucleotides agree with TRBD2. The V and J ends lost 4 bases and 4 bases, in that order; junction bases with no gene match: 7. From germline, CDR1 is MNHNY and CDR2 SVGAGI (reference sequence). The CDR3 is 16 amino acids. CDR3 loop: CASSSGSSGSYNEQFF. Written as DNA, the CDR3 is TGTGCCAGCAGTTCGGGGTCTAGCGGGAGTTACAATGAGCAGTTCTTC.

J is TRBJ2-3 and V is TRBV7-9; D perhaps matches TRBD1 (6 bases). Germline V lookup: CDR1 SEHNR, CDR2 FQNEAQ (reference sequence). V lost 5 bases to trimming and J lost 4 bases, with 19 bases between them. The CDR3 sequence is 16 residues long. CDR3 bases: TGTGCCAGCAGCACCCGTGGGGGCCGGGGCCCAGATACGCAGTATTTT. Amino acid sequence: CASSTRGGRGPDTQYF.

The DNA of the CDR3 is TGTGCCAGCAGCTCCTTGCAGGGCACTGAAGCTTTCTTT. Its translation: CASSSLQGTEAFF. The chain employs TRBV7-2 and TRBJ1-1, with a possible D match to TRBD1 (5 bases). V was shortened by 4 bases and J by 4 bases, with 10 bases between the two germline ends. CDR3 length equals 13 residues. Germline CDR1 reads SGHTA; CDR2 reads FQGNSA.

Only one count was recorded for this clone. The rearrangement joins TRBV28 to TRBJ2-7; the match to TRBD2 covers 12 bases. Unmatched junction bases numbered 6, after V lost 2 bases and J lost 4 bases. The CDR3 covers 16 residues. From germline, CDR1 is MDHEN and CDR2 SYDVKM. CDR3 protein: CASSLVLAGGPYEQYF. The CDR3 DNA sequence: TGTGCCAGCAGTTTAGTCCTAGCGGGAGGGCCGTACGAGCAGTACTTC.

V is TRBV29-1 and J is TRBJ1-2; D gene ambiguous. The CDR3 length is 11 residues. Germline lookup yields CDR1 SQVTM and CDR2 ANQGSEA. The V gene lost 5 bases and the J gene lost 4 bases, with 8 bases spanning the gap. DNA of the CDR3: TGCAGCGTTCCAGACGGCTATGGCTACACCTTC. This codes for CSVPDGYGYTF. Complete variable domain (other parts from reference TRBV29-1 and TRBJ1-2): SAVISQKPSRDICQRGTSLTIQCQVDSQVTMMFWYRQQPGQSLTLIATANQGSEATYESGFVIDKFPISRPNLTFSTLTVSNMSPEDSSIYLCSVPDGYGYTFGSGTRLTVV.

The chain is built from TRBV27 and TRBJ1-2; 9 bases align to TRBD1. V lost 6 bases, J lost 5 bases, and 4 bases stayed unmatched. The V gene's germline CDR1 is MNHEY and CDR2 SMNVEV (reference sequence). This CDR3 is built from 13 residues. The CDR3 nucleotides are TGTGCCAGCAGACACGGGACAGGGTATGGCTACACCTTC. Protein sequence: CASRHGTGYGYTF.

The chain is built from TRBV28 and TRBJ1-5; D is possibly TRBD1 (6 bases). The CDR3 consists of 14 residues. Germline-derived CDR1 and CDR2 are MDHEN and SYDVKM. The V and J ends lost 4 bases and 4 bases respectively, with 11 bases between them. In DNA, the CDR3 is TGTGCCAGCAGTTCCGACAGGTTGAATCAGCCCCAGCATTTT. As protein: CASSSDRLNQPQHF.

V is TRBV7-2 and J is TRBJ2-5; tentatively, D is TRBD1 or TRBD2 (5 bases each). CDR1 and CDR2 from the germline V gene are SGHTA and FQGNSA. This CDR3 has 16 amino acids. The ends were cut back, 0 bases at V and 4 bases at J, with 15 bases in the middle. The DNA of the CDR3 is TGTGCCAGCAGCTTAGCAACGGGGCCCGCCCGAGAGACCCAGTACTTC. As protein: CASSLATGPARETQYF.

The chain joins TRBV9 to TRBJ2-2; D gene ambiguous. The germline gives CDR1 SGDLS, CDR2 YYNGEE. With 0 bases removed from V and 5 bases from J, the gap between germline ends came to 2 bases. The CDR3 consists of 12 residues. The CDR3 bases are TGTGCCAGCAGCGTAGAAACCGGGGAGCTGTTTTTT. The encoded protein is CASSVETGELFF.

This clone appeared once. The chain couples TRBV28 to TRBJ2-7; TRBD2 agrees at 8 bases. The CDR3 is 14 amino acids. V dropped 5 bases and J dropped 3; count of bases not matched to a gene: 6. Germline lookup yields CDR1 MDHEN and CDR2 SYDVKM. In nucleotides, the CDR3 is TGTGCCAGCAGTCCCAGCGGGAGCGTCTACGAGCAGTACTTC. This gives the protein CASSPSGSVYEQYF.

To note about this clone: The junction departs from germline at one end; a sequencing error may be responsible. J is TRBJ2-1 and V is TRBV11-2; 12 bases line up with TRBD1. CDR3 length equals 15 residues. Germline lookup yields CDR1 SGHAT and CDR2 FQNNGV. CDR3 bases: TGTGCCAGCAGCTCGGGACAGGGGGCGCCCAATGGGCAGTTCTTC. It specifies CASSSGQGAPNGQFF. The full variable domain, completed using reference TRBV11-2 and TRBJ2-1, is EAGVAQSPRYKIIEKRQSVAFWCNPISGHATLYWYQQILGQGPKLLIQFQNNGVVDDSQLPKDRFSAERLKGVDSTLKIQPAKLEDSAVYLCASSSGQGAPNGQFFGPGTRLTVL.

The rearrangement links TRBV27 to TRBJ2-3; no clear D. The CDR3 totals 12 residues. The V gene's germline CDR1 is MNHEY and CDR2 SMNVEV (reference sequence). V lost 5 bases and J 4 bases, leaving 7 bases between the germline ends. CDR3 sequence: CASSVGSDTQYF. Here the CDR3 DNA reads TGTGCCAGCAGTGTGGGCTCAGATACGCAGTATTTT.

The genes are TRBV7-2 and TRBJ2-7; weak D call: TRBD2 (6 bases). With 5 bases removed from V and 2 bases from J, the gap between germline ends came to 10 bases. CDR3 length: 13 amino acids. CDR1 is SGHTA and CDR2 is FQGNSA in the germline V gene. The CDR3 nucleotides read TGTGCCAGCAGCCGGACGGGGGCCTACGAGCAGTACTTC. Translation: CASSRTGAYEQYF.

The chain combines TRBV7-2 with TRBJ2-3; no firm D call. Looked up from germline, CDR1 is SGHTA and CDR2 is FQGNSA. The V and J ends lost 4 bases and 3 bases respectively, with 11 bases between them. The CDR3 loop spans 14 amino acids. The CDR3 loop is CASSSQWGTDTQYF. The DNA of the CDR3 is TGTGCCAGCAGCTCACAGTGGGGTACAGATACGCAGTATTTT.

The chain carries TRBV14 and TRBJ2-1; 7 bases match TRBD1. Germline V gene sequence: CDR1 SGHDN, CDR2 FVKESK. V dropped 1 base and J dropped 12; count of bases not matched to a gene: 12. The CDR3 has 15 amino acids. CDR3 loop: CASSQAQGQLLGQFF. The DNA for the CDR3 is TGTGCCAGCAGCCAAGCACAGGGGCAATTGCTTGGGCAGTTCTTC.

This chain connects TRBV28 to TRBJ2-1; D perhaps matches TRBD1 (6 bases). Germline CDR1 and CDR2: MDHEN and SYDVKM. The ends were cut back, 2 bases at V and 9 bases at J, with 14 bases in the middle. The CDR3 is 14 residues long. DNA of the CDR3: TGTGCCAGCAGTTTAGCCCCAGGGGCGGGTGAGCAGTTCTTC. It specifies CASSLAPGAGEQFF.

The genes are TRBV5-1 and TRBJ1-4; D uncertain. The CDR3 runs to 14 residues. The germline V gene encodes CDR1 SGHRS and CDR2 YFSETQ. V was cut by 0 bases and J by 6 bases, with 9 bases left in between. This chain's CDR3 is CASSLERDDEKLFF. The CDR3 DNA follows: TGCGCCAGCAGCTTGGAGAGGGATGATGAAAAACTGTTTTTT.

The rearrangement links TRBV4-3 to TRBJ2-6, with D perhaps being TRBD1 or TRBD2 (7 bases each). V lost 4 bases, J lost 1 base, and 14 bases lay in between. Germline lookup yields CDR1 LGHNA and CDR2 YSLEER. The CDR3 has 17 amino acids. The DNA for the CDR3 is TGCGCCAGCAGCCGGGGAGGGGGCGTGTCTGGGGCCAACGTCCTGACTTTC. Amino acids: CASSRGGGVSGANVLTF.

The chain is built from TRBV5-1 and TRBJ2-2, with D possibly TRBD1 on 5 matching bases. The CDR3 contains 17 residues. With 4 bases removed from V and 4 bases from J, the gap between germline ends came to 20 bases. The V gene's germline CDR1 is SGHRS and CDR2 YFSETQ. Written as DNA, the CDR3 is TGCGCCAGCAGCCCTTACCCCCTATCGACAGTCACCGGGGAGCTGTTTTTT. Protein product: CASSPYPLSTVTGELFF.

The DNA for the CDR3 is TGCGCCAGCAGCCAAGGCACAGGGGGAGCTGACACTGAAGCTTTCTTT. This codes for CASSQGTGGADTEAFF. J is TRBJ1-1 and V is TRBV4-1, with 8 bases that match TRBD1. V was clipped by 1 base and J by 3 bases; unmatched bases: 7. The CDR3 has 16 residues. Germline loops: CDR1 MGHRA, CDR2 YSYEKL.

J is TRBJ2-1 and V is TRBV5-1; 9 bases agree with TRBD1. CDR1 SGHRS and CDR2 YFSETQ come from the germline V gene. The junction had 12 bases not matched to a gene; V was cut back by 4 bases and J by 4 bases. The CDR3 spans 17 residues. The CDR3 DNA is TGCGCCAGCAGCGGCCGTGGCGGGACAGGGACATACAATGAGCAGTTCTTC. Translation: CASSGRGGTGTYNEQFF.

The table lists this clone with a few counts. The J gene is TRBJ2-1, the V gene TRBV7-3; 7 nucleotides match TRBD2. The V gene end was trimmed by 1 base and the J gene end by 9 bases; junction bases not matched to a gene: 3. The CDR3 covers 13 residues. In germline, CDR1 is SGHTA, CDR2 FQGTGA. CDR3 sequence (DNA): TGTGCCAGCAGCTTAAGACGCGGGAGTGAGCAGTTCTTC. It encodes CASSLRRGSEQFF.

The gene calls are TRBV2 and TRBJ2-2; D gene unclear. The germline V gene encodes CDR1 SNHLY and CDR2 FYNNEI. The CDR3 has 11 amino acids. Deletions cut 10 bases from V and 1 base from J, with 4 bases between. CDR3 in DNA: TGTGCCACCCAGAACACCGGGGAGCTGTTTTTT. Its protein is CATQNTGELFF.

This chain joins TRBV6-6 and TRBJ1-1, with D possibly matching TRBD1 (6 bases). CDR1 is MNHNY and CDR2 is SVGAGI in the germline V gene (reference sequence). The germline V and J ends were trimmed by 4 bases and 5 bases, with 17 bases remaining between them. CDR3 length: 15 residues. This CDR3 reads CASSSGDNWGTEAFF. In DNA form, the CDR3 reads TGTGCCAGCAGTTCGGGGGACAACTGGGGGACTGAAGCTTTCTTT.